One TCR beta chain is described in this entry. The antigen is unknown. This record comes from a study of shared clonotypes between healthy human individuals. Overall study findings and caveats: Sequencing depth was expected to influence donor clonotype sharing. The sole specimen, blood, was sampled, and tissue repertoires likely differ.

The CDR3 extends over 16 amino acids. Per germline, CDR1 SGHRS and CDR2 YFSETQ. V lost 3 bases and J lost 0; bases outside the gene matches: 5. Each PCR replicate run on unsorted PBMC took in 300 to 350 ng DNA, roughly 32,000 T cell genomes. Repertoires were generated with immunoSEQ multiplex PCR, while TCRdb's copy carries only in-frame clones and drops some. The sample records around 510,000 clones, roughly four fifths being singletons. Donors were Caucasian adults residing in Nashville, Tennessee, USA. The rearrangement uses TRBV5-1 and TRBJ2-1, with 8 bases lining up with TRBD1. Specimen: PBMCs. The receptor comes from a woman in her thirties or forties in good health. Some clones in this sample may be carry-over from other donors' samples. The CDR3 sequence is CASSYGQGSSYNEQFF. Here the CDR3 DNA reads TGCGCCAGCAGCTACGGACAGGGTAGCTCCTACAATGAGCAGTTCTTC.